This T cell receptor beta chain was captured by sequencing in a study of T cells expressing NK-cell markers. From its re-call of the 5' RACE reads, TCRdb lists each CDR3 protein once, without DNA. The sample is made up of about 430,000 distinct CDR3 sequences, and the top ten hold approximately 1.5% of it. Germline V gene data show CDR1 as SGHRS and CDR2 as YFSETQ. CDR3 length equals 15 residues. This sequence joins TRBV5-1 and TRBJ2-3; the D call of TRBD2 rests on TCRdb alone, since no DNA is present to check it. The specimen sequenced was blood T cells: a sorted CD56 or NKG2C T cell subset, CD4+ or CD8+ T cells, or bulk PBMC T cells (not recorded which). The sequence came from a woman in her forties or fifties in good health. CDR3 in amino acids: CASDKGRAFSDTQYF.